This passage covers 9 T cell receptor beta chains from one sample sequenced in a study of shared clonotypes between healthy human individuals. The naive CD8 fraction comprised CD45RO-negative cells positively selected for CCR7 and excluded terminally differentiated effector memory CD45RA+ cells. Libraries were prepared by immunoSEQ multiplex PCR; TCRdb keeps only in-frame clonotypes and omits some of them. The sample includes approximately 2,200,000 clones, roughly 91% of them seen just once. The sample comprised naive CD8+ T cells from PBMCs. The receptors shown here come from a man between 18 and 29 years old in good health. Some clones in this sample may be carry-over from other donors' samples.

The chain joins TRBV10-3 to TRBJ2-3; 9 bases are a match to TRBD2. The CDR3 has 15 residues. CDR1 is ENHRY and CDR2 is SYGVKD in the germline V gene. The V segment lost 4 bases and the J segment 0 bases; nucleotides outside the gene matches: 2. The CDR3 protein is CAISGLAASTDTQYF. CDR3 nucleotides: TGTGCCATCAGTGGACTAGCGGCGAGCACAGATACGCAGTATTTT.

V and J are TRBV28 and TRBJ2-7, with 8 nucleotides matching TRBD2. Trimming cost V 5 bases and J 2 bases; bases outside gene matches: 11. There are 16 residues in the CDR3. Per the germline V gene, CDR1 is MDHEN and CDR2 is SYDVKM. The CDR3 DNA reads TGTGCCAGCAGTGCAAGACTAGCGCGCGAGCCCTACGAGCAGTACTTC. It translates to CASSARLAREPYEQYF.

The rearrangement links TRBV25-1 to TRBJ2-2; 7 bases are shared with TRBD1. This CDR3 is built from 15 residues. Germline V lookup: CDR1 MGHDK, CDR2 SYGVNS. V lost 6 bases to trimming and J lost 7 bases; unmatched junction nucleotides: 11. Written as DNA, the CDR3 is TGTGCCAGCAGGGGGAACAGGGGTAAGGACGGGGAGCTGTTTTTT. It codes for CASRGNRGKDGELFF.

The rearrangement uses TRBV11-2 and TRBJ2-2; 7 bases align to TRBD2. The CDR3 loop spans 17 amino acids. Trimming cost V 1 base and J 6 bases; bases outside gene matches: 11. Germline V gene sequence: CDR1 SGHAT, CDR2 FQNNGV. This chain's CDR3 is CASSLGGAGVLSGELFF. In DNA form, the CDR3 reads TGTGCCAGCAGCTTAGGCGGGGCGGGAGTTCTGTCCGGGGAGCTGTTTTTT.

CDR3 sequence: CASSLSSGYSSTDTQYF. CDR3 in DNA: TGTGCCAGCAGCCTCTCTAGCGGATACTCTAGCACAGATACGCAGTATTTT. The chain couples TRBV7-2 to TRBJ2-3; 7 bases fit TRBD2. The CDR3 extends over 17 amino acids. After removal of 5 bases from V and 0 bases from J, the junction contained 11 bases not matched to a gene. Per the germline V gene, CDR1 is SGHTA and CDR2 is FQGNSA.

This clone was detected only once. This chain links TRBV6-5 with TRBJ2-3; unclear D gene. The CDR3 sequence is 15 residues long. V was pared by 0 bases and J by 5 bases, with 12 bases between. CDR1 MNHEY and CDR2 SVGAGI come from the germline V gene. CDR3 amino acids: CASSYSINGGDTQYF. The CDR3 nucleotides read TGTGCCAGCAGTTACTCGATTAATGGTGGAGATACGCAGTATTTT.

The rearrangement uses TRBV13 and TRBJ1-2; D is ambiguous. The CDR3 sequence is 15 residues long. Germline CDR1 and CDR2: PRHDT and FYEKMQ (reference sequence). V was clipped by 0 bases and J by 2 bases, with 10 bases between them. CDR3 loop: CASSLGMRVNYGYTF. In nucleotides, the CDR3 is TGTGCCAGCAGCTTAGGGATGAGGGTGAACTATGGCTACACCTTC.

The chain joins TRBV14 to TRBJ2-1; 11 nucleotides agree with TRBD1. Germline CDR1 reads SGHDN; CDR2 reads FVKESK. The CDR3 is made up of 12 amino acids. J gave up 16 bases and V 2 bases, and 4 bases lay outside the gene matches. CDR3 bases: TGTGCCAGCAGCCAACTGGACAGGGGGCCTTTCTTC. This gives the protein CASSQLDRGPFF.

The rearrangement uses TRBV14 and TRBJ2-7; tentative D call: TRBD2 (5 bases). With 1 base removed from V and 6 bases from J, the gap between germline ends came to 19 bases. Germline assignment: CDR1 SGHDN and CDR2 FVKESK. This CDR3 comprises 16 residues. CDR3 region: CASSQGPSSVVFEQYF. In DNA, the CDR3 is TGTGCCAGCAGCCAAGGTCCTAGCTCGGTTGTGTTCGAGCAGTACTTC.